This T cell receptor beta chain derives from a study of control samples from healthy donors and cancer patients. Data came from immunoSEQ multiplex PCR; TCRdb stores just in-frame clones and leaves some out. The sample includes 130,000 or so clones, 94% of them seen just once. V lost 2 bases and J 4 bases, leaving 4 bases between the germline ends. Germline-derived CDR1 and CDR2 are WSHSY and SAAADI. This CDR3 has 12 amino acids. The V call is TRBV10-2, the J call TRBJ2-3; D gene uncertain. The sequence was obtained from a man aged 40-49 years in good health. What was sequenced was blood. The CDR3: CASSEISDTQYF. The DNA of the CDR3 is TGCGCCAGCAGTGAGATCTCAGATACGCAGTATTTT.